These 17 T cell receptor beta chains originate from one sample sequenced in a study of blood T cell repertoires in COVID-19. Clones were read by immunoSEQ multiplex PCR, and TCRdb kept only the in-frame ones, dropping some. This sample has over 200,000 clones; 70% to 90% occur once, and the top ten carry roughly 1.5%. Sequenced: peripheral blood. These receptor sequences come from a man aged 18-30 years with active or convalescent COVID-19.

The CDR3 coding sequence is TGTGCCAGCAGTCACGGACTAGCCGAGCAGTTCTTC. This gives the protein CASSHGLAEQFF. This rearrangement joins TRBV28 to TRBJ2-1, with 8 bases fitting TRBD2. The V segment lost 5 bases and the J segment 10 bases; nucleotides outside the gene matches: 4. CDR3 size: 12 residues. CDR1 MDHEN and CDR2 SYDVKM come from the germline V gene. The variable domain in full, completed from reference TRBV28 and TRBJ2-1, reads DVKVTQSSRYLVKRTGEKVFLECVQDMDHENMFWYRQDPGLGLRLIYFSYDVKMKEKGDIPEGYSVSREKKERFSLILESASTNQTSMYLCASSHGLAEQFFGPGTRLTVL.

The chain joins TRBV3-1 (or the pseudogene TRBV3-2) to TRBJ2-5; 8 nucleotides match TRBD2. The CDR3 contains 15 residues. Germline V gene data show CDR1 as LGHDT and CDR2 as YNNKEL (reference sequence). V shed 5 bases, J shed 0 bases, and the junction held 5 bases outside the gene matches. The CDR3 reads CASSFQRGNQETQYF. The CDR3 DNA sequence: TGTGCCAGCAGCTTCCAGCGGGGGAACCAAGAGACCCAGTACTTC.

The rearrangement uses TRBV2 and TRBJ2-2; 11 nucleotides agree with TRBD1. This CDR3 spans 14 amino acids. Germline loops: CDR1 SNHLY, CDR2 FYNNEI. V trimming: 6 bases; J trimming: 5 bases; junction bases outside the gene matches: 2. CDR3 coding DNA: TGTGCCAGCAGGGACAGGGGGCCAACCGGGGAGCTGTTTTTT. Translating gives CASRDRGPTGELFF.

The chain couples TRBV6-5 to TRBJ2-2; D gene unclear. Trimming took off 4 bases at V and 6 bases at J, with 15 bases between the two ends. The CDR3 extends over 15 amino acids. Germline V gene data show CDR1 as MNHEY and CDR2 as SVGAGI. In DNA, the CDR3 is TGTGCCAGCAGTTCCACAGACACCCAGCCCGGGGAGCTGTTTTTT. This gives the protein CASSSTDTQPGELFF.

This chain connects TRBV24-1 to TRBJ2-3; D ambiguous. The germline V gene has CDR1 KGHDR and CDR2 SFDVKD. Trimming took 5 bases from V and 0 from J, leaving 8 bases between them. The CDR3 spans 14 residues. In nucleotides, the CDR3 is TGTGCCACCAGTGCAGGCAGCAGCACAGATACGCAGTATTTT. Amino acids: CATSAGSSTDTQYF.

The chain links TRBV19 to TRBJ2-7; TRBD1 agrees at 7 bases. This CDR3 has 14 amino acids. Germline V gives CDR1 LNHDA, CDR2 SQIVND (reference sequence). J lost 7 bases, V lost 7 bases, and 13 bases had no gene match. CDR3 sequence (DNA): TGTGCCAGTACAGAGACAGGGATGAATGGGGAGCAGTACTTC. Translating it yields CASTETGMNGEQYF.

The chain is built from TRBV6-4 and TRBJ1-2; 7 bases line up with TRBD1. V shed 8 bases and J 4 bases; nucleotides not matched to a gene: 13. The CDR3 is 15 residues long. CDR1 and CDR2 (germline): MRHNA, SNTAGT. The CDR3 region is CASAKEGAQGYGYTF. As DNA, the CDR3 is TGTGCCAGCGCAAAGGAGGGGGCACAAGGCTATGGCTACACCTTC.

This chain connects TRBV27 to TRBJ2-2; 8 positions match TRBD1. The germline gives CDR1 MNHEY, CDR2 SMNVEV (reference sequence). The CDR3 has 15 amino acids. V was pared by 3 bases and J by 3 bases, with 3 bases of the junction left unmatched. The CDR3 coding sequence is TGTGCCAGCAGTTTGGACAGGGACCACACCGGGGAGCTGTTTTTT. Translated, it gives CASSLDRDHTGELFF.

This clone appeared once. The chain carries TRBV30 and TRBJ2-7; D possibly corresponds to TRBD1 (6 bases). The germline gives CDR1 GTSNPN, CDR2 SVGIG (reference sequence). V was shortened by 6 bases and J by 3 bases, with 15 bases between the two germline ends. CDR3 size: 13 residues. CDR3 sequence (DNA): TGTGCCTGCCAGACAGGCTTAAACTACGAGCAGTACTTC. Translating gives CACQTGLNYEQYF.

The gene calls are TRBV10-3 and TRBJ2-7; 7 nucleotides align to TRBD2. The CDR3 has 14 residues. CDR1 is ENHRY and CDR2 is SYGVKD in the germline V gene. J was trimmed by 3 bases and V by 4 bases; bases with no gene match: 6. CDR3 residues: CAISVGLSDYEQYF. CDR3 DNA: TGTGCCATCAGTGTGGGACTATCAGACTACGAGCAGTACTTC.

This clone was observed a handful of times. This chain connects TRBV12-5 to TRBJ1-1; 8 nucleotides agree with TRBD1. The CDR3 spans 16 residues. Germline trimming cut 8 bases from V and 1 base from J; bases unmatched to any gene: 12. Germline loops: CDR1 LGHNT, CDR2 FRNRAP. CDR3 sequence: CASQAGTGTGNTEAFF. In DNA, the CDR3 is TGTGCTAGTCAAGCAGGAACCGGGACAGGGAACACTGAAGCTTTCTTT.

The chain is built from TRBV25-1 and TRBJ1-1; possibly TRBD1 for D (5 bases). The CDR3 spans 12 residues. CDR1 is MGHDK, CDR2 SYGVNS, per germline. Deletions cut 4 bases from V and 9 bases from J, with 12 bases between. The CDR3 sequence is CASSGQFLQAFF. As DNA, the CDR3 is TGTGCCAGCAGTGGACAGTTTCTGCAAGCTTTCTTT.

J is TRBJ2-1 and V is TRBV24-1, with 12 bases that match TRBD2. The V gene end was trimmed by 0 bases and the J gene end by 5 bases; junction bases not matched to a gene: 4. Germline-derived CDR1 and CDR2 are KGHDR and SFDVKD. The CDR3 loop spans 17 amino acids. The CDR3 DNA is TGTGCCACCAGTGATTTGGGTCTAGCGGGAGGGAACAATGAGCAGTTCTTC. Residues: CATSDLGLAGGNNEQFF.

V gene TRBV27 combines with J gene TRBJ1-1; D possibly corresponds to TRBD1 (5 bases). Germline CDR1 MNHEY, CDR2 SMNVEV (reference sequence). This CDR3 is built from 14 residues. V was trimmed by 6 bases and J by 1 base, leaving 12 bases between them. This chain's CDR3 is CASRRGHGNTEAFF. For the CDR3, the DNA is TGTGCCAGCAGAAGGGGTCACGGGAACACTGAAGCTTTCTTT.

The chain carries TRBV10-3 and TRBJ2-7, with D possibly being TRBD2 (5 bases). Germline CDR1 reads ENHRY; CDR2 reads SYGVKD. V dropped 4 bases and J dropped 5 bases, with 15 bases sitting between them. This CDR3 comprises 14 residues. The CDR3 DNA follows: TGTGCCATCAGTGCTAGCAGGAAAAGCGACGAGCAGTACTTC. This codes for CAISASRKSDEQYF.

The genes are TRBV20-1 and TRBJ2-1; 8 bases align to TRBD2. This CDR3 has 15 amino acids. The germline gives CDR1 DFQATT, CDR2 SNEGSKA (reference sequence). With 3 bases clipped from V and 0 bases from J, the junction kept 4 bases outside the gene matches. The CDR3 nucleotides read TGCAGTGCTAGTCCCAGCGGGAGCTCCTACAATGAGCAGTTCTTC. Translated, it gives CSASPSGSSYNEQFF.

This rearrangement joins TRBV5-6 to TRBJ1-5, with D maybe TRBD1 (6 bases). Germline V lookup: CDR1 SGHDT, CDR2 YYEEEE. The CDR3 is 14 amino acids. V gave up 1 base and J gave up 1 base, with 6 bases separating them. CDR3 sequence: CASSLQGSNQPQHF. CDR3 in DNA: TGTGCCAGCAGCTTGCAGGGGAGCAATCAGCCCCAGCATTTT. Using reference TRBV5-6 and TRBJ1-5 for the parts outside the CDR3, the full variable domain is DAGVTQSPTHLIKTRGQQVTLRCSPKSGHDTVSWYQQALGQGPQFIFQYYEEEERQRGNFPDRFSGHQFPNYSSELNVNALLLGDSALYLCASSLQGSNQPQHFGDGTRLSIL.